The 3 T cell receptor beta chains below were found in one sample sequenced in a study of cytomegalovirus exposure and HLA in healthy donors. The PCR used 60 Vbeta and 13 Jbeta primers. Clones were sequenced by immunoSEQ multiplex PCR, and TCRdb holds only the in-frame ones, with some missing. The data hold about 150,000 clones, with around two thirds observed a single time. The sequenced sample was PBMCs. The source is a man between 25 and 39 years old in good health and CMV-seropositive.

This clone has only a few counts. For the CDR3, the DNA is TGTGCCTGGAGTGTACGGCTACTAGTATCGTCCGGGGAGCTGTTTTTT. Its translation: CAWSVRLLVSSGELFF. The V call is TRBV30, the J call TRBJ2-2, with D perhaps matching TRBD2 (5 bases). CDR1 and CDR2 (germline): GTSNPN, SVGIG (reference sequence). The CDR3 spans 16 residues. V shed 0 bases and J shed 6 bases, with 17 bases lying between them. Based on the CDR3 plus reference TRBV30 and TRBJ2-2, the full variable domain is SQTIHQWPATLVQPVGSPLSLECTVEGTSNPNLYWYRQAAGRGLQLLFYSVGIGQISSEVPQNLSASRPQDRQFILSSKKLLLSDSGFYLCAWSVRLLVSSGELFFGEGSRLTVL.

V usage is TRBV28 and J usage is TRBJ2-5, with 7 bases matching TRBD2. The DNA end is a closer match to TRBJ2-7, so the J assignment may be wrong. There are 16 residues in the CDR3. Germline V gene sequence: CDR1 MDHEN, CDR2 SYDVKM. CDR3 coding DNA: TGTGCCAGCAGTCTCTCAGCGGGAAGTAGCTCCTACGAGCAGTACTTC. Amino acid sequence: CASSLSAGSSSYEQYF.

In this sample, this clone turned up a few times. The chain carries TRBV9 and TRBJ1-1; tentative D call: TRBD1 (6 bases). This CDR3 is 18 amino acids long. V lost 0 bases, J lost 5 bases, and 23 bases lay in between. Germline CDR1 SGDLS, CDR2 YYNGEE. The CDR3 bases are TGTGCCAGCAGCGTAGGGGGATCGTTGGGGGCGGACGTTACTGAAGCTTTCTTT. This sequence encodes CASSVGGSLGADVTEAFF.